The 12 T cell receptor beta chains below come from one sample, sequenced in a study of T cell responses to AZD1222 COVID-19 vaccine (dated by TCRdb to the early 2020s). Preparation of the library involved the immunoSEQ multiplex PCR assay. The clones in this table, taken by TCRdb from immuneACCESS, are in-frame only. Not every clone is retained; where verified, under half of the shortfall comes from an unresolved V gene, and the cause of the rest is unknown. In this sample the table shows just over 30,000 clones, roughly 88% of which occur a single time. Of the sample, 11% to 15% is held by the ten largest clones. The time point tag for this specimen amounts to: about 28 days (+/-7) after the second vaccine dose. The specimen comprised peripheral blood, sampled 28 days after the second AZD1222 dose. The source of these receptors is an adult who received the AZD1222 COVID-19 vaccine.

The chain is built from TRBV7-3 and TRBJ2-3; D gene ambiguous. CDR3 length: 15 residues. The germline CDR1 and CDR2 sequences are SGHTA and FQGTGA. The V and J ends lost 3 bases and 0 bases respectively, with 10 bases between them. This CDR3 reads CASSFRAASTDTQYF. Written as DNA, the CDR3 is TGTGCCAGCAGCTTTCGTGCGGCTAGCACAGATACGCAGTATTTT. The whole variable domain, filled in from reference TRBV7-3 and TRBJ2-3, reads GAGVSQTPSNKVTEKGKYVELRCDPISGHTALYWYRQSLGQGPEFLIYFQGTGAADDSGLPNDRFFAVRPEGSVSTLKIQRTERGDSAVYLCASSFRAASTDTQYFGPGTRLTVL.

V and J are TRBV2 and TRBJ1-2, with TRBD1 matching 7 bases. V gave up 9 bases and J gave up 4 bases; unmatched junction bases: 20. Germline CDR1 and CDR2: SNHLY and FYNNEI. The CDR3 covers 17 residues. The CDR3 reads CASIIKGGRGGSYGYTF. The DNA for the CDR3 is TGTGCCAGTATTATAAAAGGGGGCAGGGGAGGATCCTATGGCTACACCTTC.

The gene calls are TRBV11-3 and TRBJ2-5; no clear D gene. V was clipped by 2 bases and J by 5 bases, with 9 bases between them. This CDR3 comprises 13 residues. The germline CDR1 and CDR2 sequences are SGHNT and YENEEA. CDR3 region: CASSLWVGETQYF. CDR3 bases: TGTGCCAGCAGCTTATGGGTTGGCGAGACCCAGTACTTC.

The gene calls are TRBV3-1 (or the pseudogene TRBV3-2) and TRBJ1-2; a weak D match, TRBD1 (6 bases). The CDR3 has 16 amino acids. Trimming removed 0 bases at V and 4 bases at J, with 15 bases between. Germline V gene data show CDR1 as LGHDT and CDR2 as YNNKEL (reference sequence). Here the CDR3 reads CASSQDSRTVLYGYTF. CDR3 coding DNA: TGTGCCAGCAGCCAAGATAGCAGGACAGTTCTCTATGGCTACACCTTC.

The chain links TRBV12-3 or TRBV12-4 to TRBJ1-3; D not certain. V was clipped by 4 bases and J by 3 bases, with 7 bases between them. This CDR3 contains 13 residues. The CDR3 bases are TGTGCCAGCAGTTCAAGCGTTGGAAACACCATATATTTT. Translation: CASSSSVGNTIYF.

This clone has a handful of counts. The rearrangement links TRBV6-5 to TRBJ1-2, with 7 positions matching TRBD1. CDR3 length equals 13 residues. Trimming cost V 11 bases and J 4 bases; bases outside gene matches: 10. Germline V gene sequence: CDR1 MNHEY, CDR2 SVGAGI. CDR3 region: CAGTQTGIYGYTF. Written as DNA, the CDR3 is TGTGCCGGAACACAGACAGGGATCTATGGCTACACCTTC.

The V and J genes are TRBV11-2 and TRBJ1-1; possible D gene TRBD1, 6 bases. The CDR3 covers 15 residues. Germline CDR1 SGHAT, CDR2 FQNNGV. V was clipped by 1 base and J by 4 bases, with 13 bases between them. Here the CDR3 reads CASSLVGRGITEAFF. As DNA, the CDR3 is TGTGCCAGCAGCTTAGTCGGCAGGGGTATCACTGAAGCTTTCTTT.

This clone was detected only a few times. This chain uses TRBV29-1 with TRBJ1-2; tentatively, D is TRBD1 (6 bases). Per the germline V gene, CDR1 is SQVTM and CDR2 is ANQGSEA. The CDR3 runs 14 residues. V lost 0 bases and J lost 3, with 11 bases in between. The CDR3 DNA sequence: TGCAGCGTTGAAGATGGAGGGGGTTACTATGGCTACACCTTC. Amino acids: CSVEDGGGYYGYTF. Looking up the rest from reference TRBV29-1 and TRBJ1-2 gives the full variable domain: SAVISQKPSRDICQRGTSLTIQCQVDSQVTMMFWYRQQPGQSLTLIATANQGSEATYESGFVIDKFPISRPNLTFSTLTVSNMSPEDSSIYLCSVEDGGGYYGYTFGSGTRLTVV.

This clone has only one observation. The J gene is TRBJ1-3, the V gene TRBV3-1 (or the pseudogene TRBV3-2), with TRBD1 identical over 7 bases. The CDR3 has 14 residues. CDR1 is LGHDT and CDR2 is YNNKEL in the germline V gene (reference sequence). The V and J ends lost 2 bases and 9 bases, in that order; junction bases with no gene match: 7. CDR3 protein: CASSQSGQRSTIYF. In DNA form, the CDR3 reads TGTGCCAGCAGCCAATCGGGACAGCGGAGCACCATATATTTT.

This clone was observed a few times. J is TRBJ2-5 and V is TRBV15; D tentatively reads TRBD1 or TRBD2 (6 bases each). The germline V gene encodes CDR1 LNHNV and CDR2 YYDKDF (reference sequence). Trimming shortened V by 0 bases and J by 13 bases, and 24 bases separated the two germline ends. This CDR3 has 16 residues. Here the CDR3 DNA reads TGTGCCACCAGCAGAGAACGAGGGAGGACAGCGTCCGTGGGGTACTTC. Protein sequence: CATSRERGRTASVGYF. The full variable domain, with the rest looked up from reference TRBV15 and TRBJ2-5, is DAMVIQNPRYQVTQFGKPVTLSCSQTLNHNVMYWYQQKSSQAPKLLFHYYDKDFNNEADTPDNFQSRRPNTSFCFLDIRSPGLGDTAMYLCATSRERGRTASVGYFGPGTRLLVL.

The chain links TRBV25-1 to TRBJ1-3; no definite D call. The V end was cut by 4 bases, the J end by 0 bases, with 10 bases between. The V gene's germline CDR1 is MGHDK and CDR2 SYGVNS. The CDR3 is 15 amino acids. The CDR3 sequence: CASSAPGNSGNTIYF. Written as DNA, the CDR3 is TGTGCCAGCAGTGCACCGGGCAACTCTGGAAACACCATATATTTT.

The DNA of the CDR3 is TGTGCCAGCAGCGCGGGACTGACGAATGAAAAACTGTTTTTT. Protein sequence: CASSAGLTNEKLFF. The chain couples TRBV7-9 to TRBJ1-4; TRBD1 might be the D (5 bases). Trimming left V 5 bases short and J 5 bases short, with 12 bases between. CDR3 size: 14 residues. Germline values: CDR1 SEHNR, CDR2 FQNEAQ (reference sequence).